The entry below describes one T cell receptor (beta chain). Study processing details: It was from reference gene primer amplification that nucleated cell counts were estimated. The repertoire was sequenced with immunoSEQ multiplex PCR; TCRdb's copy has only in-frame clones and lacks some. For V, J and clone size, that table is used; D and trimming come from the DNA. The profile shows about 310,000 clones, around 90% of them singletons. The sample belongs to a study of blood T cell repertoires in COVID-19. On the study more broadly: Sample material is recorded as cDNA or gDNA derived from T cells, B-cell-depleted T cells, or PBMCs.

V lost 3 bases to trimming and J lost 6 bases, with 15 bases between them. CDR3 length equals 16 residues. Germline CDR1 and CDR2: SNHLY and FYNNEI. Material for sequencing was PBMCs or T cells enriched from blood (not recorded which). This receptor was identified in a man in his sixties who had recovered from COVID-19. This chain uses TRBV2 with TRBJ1-6; D is possibly TRBD1 (6 bases). The CDR3 DNA reads TGTGCCAGCAGTGAGCTTCGGGCAGGGGTTAATTCACCCCTCCACTTT. Residues: CASSELRAGVNSPLHF.